The 9 T cell receptor beta chains below all came from one sample that was sequenced in a study of blood T cell repertoires in COVID-19. Measured with immunoSEQ multiplex PCR; TCRdb has only the in-frame clones, and not every one. The table lists around 330,000 clones, approximately 90% of them singletons. The sequencing sample was made of PBMCs or T cells enriched from blood (not recorded which). These TCRs come from a woman aged 40 to 50 who had recovered from COVID-19.

This clone was observed once. V is TRBV7-8 and J is TRBJ1-2; TRBD1 matches 7 bases. The V gene's germline CDR1 is SGHVS and CDR2 FQNEAQ. The CDR3 consists of 15 residues. The junction had 10 bases not matched to a gene; V was cut back by 5 bases and J by 4 bases. The CDR3 reads CASSAITGASYGYTF. The CDR3 DNA is TGTGCCAGCAGCGCTATCACAGGGGCTTCCTATGGCTACACCTTC.

The chain joins TRBV5-5 to TRBJ1-2; TRBD1 is a possible D gene (6 bases). The V gene lost 4 bases and the J gene lost 2 bases, with 12 bases spanning the gap. The CDR3 consists of 14 residues. Germline V gene sequence: CDR1 SGHKS, CDR2 YYEKEE (reference sequence). CDR3 DNA: TGTGCCAGCAGCGAGACAGGCGGGAACTATGGCTACACCTTC. It specifies CASSETGGNYGYTF. Drawing the rest from reference TRBV5-5 and TRBJ1-2, the complete variable domain is DAGVTQSPTHLIKTRGQQVTLRCSPISGHKSVSWYQQVLGQGPQFIFQYYEKEERGRGNFPDRFSARQFPNYSSELNVNALLLGDSALYLCASSETGGNYGYTFGSGTRLTVV.

The chain employs TRBV18 and TRBJ1-2, with D possibly TRBD1 on 6 matching bases. The CDR3 spans 13 residues. CDR1 and CDR2 (germline): KGHSH, LQKENI. With 3 bases removed from V and 6 bases from J, the gap between germline ends came to 11 bases. The CDR3 is CASSPGTPNGYTF. CDR3 bases: TGTGCCAGCTCACCCGGGACACCCAATGGCTACACCTTC.

The chain combines TRBV3-1 (or the pseudogene TRBV3-2) with TRBJ1-1; TRBD1 is a possible D gene (5 bases). There are 16 residues in the CDR3. V was shortened by 0 bases and J by 6 bases, with 17 bases between the two germline ends. Germline CDR1 is LGHDT and CDR2 is YNNKEL (reference sequence). The CDR3 sequence is CASSQDRGTVGPEAFF. CDR3 in DNA: TGTGCCAGCAGCCAAGATCGGGGGACCGTCGGTCCTGAAGCTTTCTTT.

This clone was counted a few times. This chain connects TRBV19 to TRBJ1-1, with D possibly TRBD1 on 5 matching bases. V was trimmed by 6 bases and J by 3 bases, leaving 14 bases between them. The CDR3 totals 14 residues. Germline V CDR1 and CDR2: LNHDA, SQIVND (reference sequence). For the CDR3, the DNA is TGTGCCAGTAGCATACCAGGGAGGGACACTGAAGCTTTCTTT. Its protein is CASSIPGRDTEAFF.

The J gene is TRBJ2-3, the V gene TRBV5-1; TRBD2 aligns across 11 bases. Looked up from germline, CDR1 is SGHRS and CDR2 is YFSETQ. The CDR3 covers 23 residues. Trimming removed 2 bases from V and 1 base from J; junction bases left unmatched: 24. Written as DNA, the CDR3 is TGCGCCAGCAGCTTCACTCTATTGCGGGTTCTAGCGGGGGGCCCCCTTCGCACAGATACGCAGTATTTT. This codes for CASSFTLLRVLAGGPLRTDTQYF.

The chain carries TRBV27 and TRBJ1-5, with TRBD1 identical over 11 bases. The germline CDR1 and CDR2 sequences are MNHEY and SMNVEV (reference sequence). CDR3 size: 15 residues. V was pared by 5 bases and J by 6 bases, with 6 bases of the junction left unmatched. CDR3 sequence: CASSPRDRGAQPQHF. The CDR3, as DNA: TGTGCCAGCAGTCCGCGGGACAGGGGGGCTCAGCCCCAGCATTTT.

This chain connects TRBV28 to TRBJ2-7, with TRBD1 as a possible D gene (5 bases). Between the trimmed V and J ends, which lost 6 bases and 9 bases, there was a span of 15 bases. This CDR3 spans 12 amino acids. Germline V CDR1 and CDR2: MDHEN, SYDVKM. In DNA, the CDR3 is TGTGCCAGCAGAGAAGACAGTCTCGTGCAGTACTTC. Translating it yields CASREDSLVQYF.

The chain links TRBV3-1 (or the pseudogene TRBV3-2) to TRBJ2-5; 9 nucleotides agree with TRBD2. The CDR3 consists of 14 residues. Germline CDR1 and CDR2: LGHDT and YNNKEL (reference sequence). J lost 5 bases, V lost 5 bases, and 6 bases had no gene match. CDR3 nucleotide sequence: TGTGCCAGCAGCTACGGGACTAGCTGGGAGACCCAGTACTTC. This gives the protein CASSYGTSWETQYF.